This TCR beta chain was documented in a study of regulatory T cells in long-lasting Graves disease. Many counts were recorded for this clonotype. Its target is not known. With iRepertoire HTBI primers and Arm-PCR of CDR3 regions, TCR beta libraries were built. TCRdb reprocessed the multiplex PCR reads via MiXCR and lists one record per CDR3 protein. The data show about 290,000 distinct CDR3 sequences, under 25% seen once. Study-level results: It was possible that the small sample size reduced accuracy. TCR diversity in persistent Graves' patients was below that of newly diagnosed ones.

Time point of the sample: persistent/refractory GD, antithyroid drugs over 5 years with positive TRAb. There was RNA extracted from PBMCs, and the TCR library was made from it. V was trimmed by 5 bases and J by 2 bases, leaving 16 bases between them. The CDR3 totals 15 residues. The germline CDR1 and CDR2 sequences are LGHDT and YNNKEL (reference sequence). Sequencing used peripheral blood mononuclear cells (PBMCs), obtained when the disease was refractory, from a patient treated with antithyroid drugs. The gene calls are TRBV3-1 and TRBJ2-7, with a weak D call TRBD2 (6 bases). The receptor was isolated from a female donor with Graves disease. The CDR3 DNA sequence: TGTGCCAGCAGCTACGAGATCGGGGGTACCTACGAGCAGTACTTC. Amino acid sequence: CASSYEIGGTYEQYF.